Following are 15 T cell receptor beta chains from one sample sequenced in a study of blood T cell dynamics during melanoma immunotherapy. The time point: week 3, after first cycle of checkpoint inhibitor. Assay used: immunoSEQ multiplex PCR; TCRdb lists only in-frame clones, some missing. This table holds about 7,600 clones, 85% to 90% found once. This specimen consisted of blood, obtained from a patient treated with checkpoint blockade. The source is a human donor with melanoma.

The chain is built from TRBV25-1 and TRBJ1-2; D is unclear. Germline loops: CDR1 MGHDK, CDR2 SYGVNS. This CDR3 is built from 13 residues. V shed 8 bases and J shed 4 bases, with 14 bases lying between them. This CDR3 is CASQAGGRYGYTF. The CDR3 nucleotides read TGTGCCAGCCAGGCGGGAGGCCGCTATGGCTACACCTTC.

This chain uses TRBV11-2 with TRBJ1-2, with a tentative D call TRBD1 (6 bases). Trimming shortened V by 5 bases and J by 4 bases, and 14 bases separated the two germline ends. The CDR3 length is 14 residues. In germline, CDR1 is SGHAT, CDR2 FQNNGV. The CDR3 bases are TGTGCCAGCAGCCCCGTCCGACAGGTCTATGGCTACACCTTC. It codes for CASSPVRQVYGYTF.

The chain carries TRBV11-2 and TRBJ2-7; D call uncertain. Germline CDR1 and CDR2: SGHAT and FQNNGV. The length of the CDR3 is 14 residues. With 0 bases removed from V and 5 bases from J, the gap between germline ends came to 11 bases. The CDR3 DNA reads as TGTGCCAGCAGCTTAGAGGTGGGCTGGAACGAGCAGTACTTC. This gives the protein CASSLEVGWNEQYF.

This CDR3 reads CASSDRGRANEKLFF. The CDR3 DNA is TGTGCCAGCAGTGATAGGGGCAGAGCTAATGAAAAACTGTTTTTT. The rearrangement uses TRBV25-1 and TRBJ1-4; TRBD1 might be the D (5 bases). The germline V gene has CDR1 MGHDK and CDR2 SYGVNS. There are 15 residues in the CDR3. V was clipped by 3 bases and J by 3 bases, with 11 bases between them.

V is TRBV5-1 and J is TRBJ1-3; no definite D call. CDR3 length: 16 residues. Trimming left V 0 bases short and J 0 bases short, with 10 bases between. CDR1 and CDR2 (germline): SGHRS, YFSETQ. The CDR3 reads CASSLAEAVSGNTIYF. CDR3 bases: TGCGCCAGCAGCTTGGCCGAGGCCGTCTCTGGAAACACCATATATTTT. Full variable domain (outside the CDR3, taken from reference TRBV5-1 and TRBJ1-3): KAGVTQTPRYLIKTRGQQVTLSCSPISGHRSVSWYQQTPGQGLQFLFEYFSETQRNKGNFPGRFSGRQFSNSRSEMNVSTLELGDSALYLCASSLAEAVSGNTIYFGEGSWLTVV.

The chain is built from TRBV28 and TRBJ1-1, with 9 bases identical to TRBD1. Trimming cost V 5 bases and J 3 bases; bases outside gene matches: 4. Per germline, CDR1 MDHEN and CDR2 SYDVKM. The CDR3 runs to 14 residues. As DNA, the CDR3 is TGTGCCAGCAGTGTGGACAGGGGTGACACTGAAGCTTTCTTT. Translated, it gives CASSVDRGDTEAFF.

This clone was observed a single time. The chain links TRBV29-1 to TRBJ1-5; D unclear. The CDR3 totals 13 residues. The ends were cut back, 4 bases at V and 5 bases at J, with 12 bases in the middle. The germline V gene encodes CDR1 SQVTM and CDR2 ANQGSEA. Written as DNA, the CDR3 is TGCAGCGTTGTTGGCCAGTGGGATCAGCCCCAGCATTTT. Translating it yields CSVVGQWDQPQHF.

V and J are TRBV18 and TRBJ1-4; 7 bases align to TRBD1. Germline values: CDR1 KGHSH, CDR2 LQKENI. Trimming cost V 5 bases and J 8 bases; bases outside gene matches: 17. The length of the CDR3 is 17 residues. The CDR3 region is CASSTKTRTGLGEKLFF. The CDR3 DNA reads TGTGCCAGCTCAACAAAAACCCGGACAGGCCTAGGGGAAAAACTGTTTTTT.

CDR3 DNA sequence: TGCGCCAGCAGCCGGGCGGGAGTGTACAATGAGCAGTTCTTC. Translation: CASSRAGVYNEQFF. The rearrangement joins TRBV5-1 to TRBJ2-1; TRBD2 aligns across 7 bases. The germline V gene encodes CDR1 SGHRS and CDR2 YFSETQ. CDR3 length equals 14 residues. With 4 bases clipped from V and 4 bases from J, the junction kept 5 bases outside the gene matches.

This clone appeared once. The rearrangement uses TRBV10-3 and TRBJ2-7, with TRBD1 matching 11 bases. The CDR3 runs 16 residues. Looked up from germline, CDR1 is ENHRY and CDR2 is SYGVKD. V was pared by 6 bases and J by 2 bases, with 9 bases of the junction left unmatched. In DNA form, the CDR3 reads TGTGCCATCAGGGCCGGGACAGGGGGATTAACCTACGAGCAGTACTTC. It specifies CAIRAGTGGLTYEQYF.

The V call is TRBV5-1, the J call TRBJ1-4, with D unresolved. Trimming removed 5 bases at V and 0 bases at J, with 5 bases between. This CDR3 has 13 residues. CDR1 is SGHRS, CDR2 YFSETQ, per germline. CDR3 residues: CASRDATNEKLFF. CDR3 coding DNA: TGCGCCAGCAGGGATGCAACTAATGAAAAACTGTTTTTT.

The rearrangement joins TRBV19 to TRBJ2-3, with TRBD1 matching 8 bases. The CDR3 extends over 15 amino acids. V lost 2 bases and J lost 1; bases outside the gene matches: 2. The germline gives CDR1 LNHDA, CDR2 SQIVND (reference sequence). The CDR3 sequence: CASSISTGGTDTQYF. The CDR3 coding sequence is TGTGCCAGTAGTATATCGACAGGGGGCACAGATACGCAGTATTTT.

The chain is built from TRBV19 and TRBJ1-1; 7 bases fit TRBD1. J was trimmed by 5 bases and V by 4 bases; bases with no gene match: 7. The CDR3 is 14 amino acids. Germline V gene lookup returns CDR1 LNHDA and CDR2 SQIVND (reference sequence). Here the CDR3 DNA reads TGTGCCAGTAGTAGTACAGGGGCGAGGACTGAAGCTTTCTTT. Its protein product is CASSSTGARTEAFF.

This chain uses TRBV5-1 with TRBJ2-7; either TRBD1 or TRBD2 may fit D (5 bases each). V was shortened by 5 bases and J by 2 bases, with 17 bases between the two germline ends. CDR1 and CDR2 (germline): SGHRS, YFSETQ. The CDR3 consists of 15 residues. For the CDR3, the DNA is TGCGCCAGCAGTTCCGGGGCGGGCGGAACCTACGAGCAGTACTTC. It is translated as CASSSGAGGTYEQYF.

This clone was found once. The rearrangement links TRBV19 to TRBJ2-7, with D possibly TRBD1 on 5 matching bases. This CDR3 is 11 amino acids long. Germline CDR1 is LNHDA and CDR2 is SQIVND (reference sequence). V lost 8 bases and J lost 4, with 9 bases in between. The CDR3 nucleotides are TGTGCCAGTGGTAGGGGTTACGAGCAGTACTTC. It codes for CASGRGYEQYF. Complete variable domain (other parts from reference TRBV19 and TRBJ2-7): DGGITQSPKYLFRKEGQNVTLSCEQNLNHDAMYWYRQDPGQGLRLIYYSQIVNDFQKGDIAEGYSVSREKKESFPLTVTSAQKNPTAFYLCASGRGYEQYFGPGTRLTVT.